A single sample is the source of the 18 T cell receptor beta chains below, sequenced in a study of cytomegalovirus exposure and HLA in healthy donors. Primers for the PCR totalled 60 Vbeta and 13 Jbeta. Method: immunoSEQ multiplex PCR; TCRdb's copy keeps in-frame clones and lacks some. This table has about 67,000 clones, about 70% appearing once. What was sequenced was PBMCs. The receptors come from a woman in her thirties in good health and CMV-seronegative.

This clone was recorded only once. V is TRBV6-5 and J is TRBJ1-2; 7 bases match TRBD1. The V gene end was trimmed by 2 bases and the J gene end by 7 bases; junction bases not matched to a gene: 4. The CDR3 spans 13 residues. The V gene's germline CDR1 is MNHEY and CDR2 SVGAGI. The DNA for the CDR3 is TGTGCCAGCAGTTACAGGCAGGGGGTTGGCTACACCTTC. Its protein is CASSYRQGVGYTF.

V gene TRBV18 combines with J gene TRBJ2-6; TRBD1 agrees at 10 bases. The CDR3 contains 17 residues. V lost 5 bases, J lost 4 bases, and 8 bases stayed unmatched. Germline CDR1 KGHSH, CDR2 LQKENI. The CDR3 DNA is TGTGCCAGCTCAAGACAGGGGGCTTTAGCCGGGGCCAACGTCCTGACTTTC. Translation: CASSRQGALAGANVLTF.

Here the CDR3 DNA reads TGTGCCAGCAGCCTAGCGGGACAGCCCGAAGGCCCAGATACGCAGTATTTT. Residues: CASSLAGQPEGPDTQYF. The chain combines TRBV12-1 with TRBJ2-3; the table calls TRBD2, which could not be checked here. TRBV12-1 counts as a pseudogene. The CDR3 has 17 residues.

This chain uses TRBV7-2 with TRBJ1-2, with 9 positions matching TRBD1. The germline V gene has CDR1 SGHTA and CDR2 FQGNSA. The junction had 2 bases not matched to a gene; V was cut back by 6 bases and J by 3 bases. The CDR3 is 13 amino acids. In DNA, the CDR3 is TGTGCCAGCAGTCGACAGGGGGACTATGGCTACACCTTC. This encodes CASSRQGDYGYTF.

This CDR3 is CASSGERGYQPQHF. CDR3 nucleotides: TGTGCCAGCAGTGGAGAACGAGGTTATCAGCCCCAGCATTTT. J is TRBJ1-5 and V is TRBV2; no definite D call. CDR3 length equals 14 residues. CDR1 and CDR2 (germline): SNHLY, FYNNEI. V lost 4 bases and J lost 5, with 12 bases in between.

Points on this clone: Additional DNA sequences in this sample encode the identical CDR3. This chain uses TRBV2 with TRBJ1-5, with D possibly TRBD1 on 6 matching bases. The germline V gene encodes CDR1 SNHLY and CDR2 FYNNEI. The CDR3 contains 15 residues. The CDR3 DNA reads TGTGCTACGAGATCGGACAGTCTTAGCAATCAGCCCCAGCATTTT. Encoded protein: CATRSDSLSNQPQHF.

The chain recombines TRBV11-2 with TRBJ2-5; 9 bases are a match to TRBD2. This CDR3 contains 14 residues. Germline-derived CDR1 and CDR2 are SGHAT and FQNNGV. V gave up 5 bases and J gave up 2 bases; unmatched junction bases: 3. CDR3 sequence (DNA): TGTGCCAGCAGCCCCGGACTAGCGCAAGAGACCCAGTACTTC. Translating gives CASSPGLAQETQYF.

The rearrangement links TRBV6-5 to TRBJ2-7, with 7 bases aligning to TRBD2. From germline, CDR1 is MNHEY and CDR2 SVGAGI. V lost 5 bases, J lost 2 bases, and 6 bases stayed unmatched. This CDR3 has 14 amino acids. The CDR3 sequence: CASSAAGKPYEQYF. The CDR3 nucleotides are TGTGCCAGCAGTGCAGCGGGGAAACCCTACGAGCAGTACTTC.

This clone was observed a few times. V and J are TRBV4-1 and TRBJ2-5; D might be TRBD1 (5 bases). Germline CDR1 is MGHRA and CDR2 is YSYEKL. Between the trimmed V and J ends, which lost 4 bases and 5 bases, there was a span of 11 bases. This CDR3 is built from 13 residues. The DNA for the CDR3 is TGCGCCAGCAGCCCCCAGGGTCCGGAGACCCAGTACTTC. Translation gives CASSPQGPETQYF.

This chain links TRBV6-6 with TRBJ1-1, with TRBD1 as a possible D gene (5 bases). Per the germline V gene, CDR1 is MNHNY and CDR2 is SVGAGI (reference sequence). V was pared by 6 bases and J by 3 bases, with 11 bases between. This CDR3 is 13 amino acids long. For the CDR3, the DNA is TGTGCCAGCAGATTCAGGGAGGACACTGAAGCTTTCTTT. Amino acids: CASRFREDTEAFF.

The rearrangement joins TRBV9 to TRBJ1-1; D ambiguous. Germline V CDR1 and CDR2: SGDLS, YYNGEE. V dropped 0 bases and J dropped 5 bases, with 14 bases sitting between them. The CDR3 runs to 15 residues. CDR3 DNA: TGTGCCAGCAGCGTAGACGCGGGGATAGGGACTGAAGCTTTCTTT. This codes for CASSVDAGIGTEAFF.

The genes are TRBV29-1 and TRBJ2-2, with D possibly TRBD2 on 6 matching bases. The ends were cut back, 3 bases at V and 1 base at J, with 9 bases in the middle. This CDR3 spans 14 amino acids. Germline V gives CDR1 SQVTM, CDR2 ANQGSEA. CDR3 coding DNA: TGCAGCGTTGACCCGGGGGTGAACACCGGGGAGCTGTTTTTT. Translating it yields CSVDPGVNTGELFF.

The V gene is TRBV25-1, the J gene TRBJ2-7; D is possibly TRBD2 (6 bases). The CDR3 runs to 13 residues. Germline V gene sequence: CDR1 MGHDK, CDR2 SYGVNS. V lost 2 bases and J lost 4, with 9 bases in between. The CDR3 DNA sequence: TGTGCCAGCAGTGAAGGGGGGAGGTACGAGCAGTACTTC. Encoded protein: CASSEGGRYEQYF.

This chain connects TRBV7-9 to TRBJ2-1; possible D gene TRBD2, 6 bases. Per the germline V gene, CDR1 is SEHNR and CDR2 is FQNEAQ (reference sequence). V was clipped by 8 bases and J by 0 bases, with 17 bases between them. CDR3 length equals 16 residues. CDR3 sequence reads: CASESLRGSSYNEQFF. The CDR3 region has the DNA TGTGCCAGCGAGAGCTTACGGGGGAGCTCCTACAATGAGCAGTTCTTC.

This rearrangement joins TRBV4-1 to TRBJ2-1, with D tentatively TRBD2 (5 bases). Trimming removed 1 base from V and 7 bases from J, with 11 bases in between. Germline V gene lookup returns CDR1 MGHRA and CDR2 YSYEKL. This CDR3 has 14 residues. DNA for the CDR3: TGCGCCAGCAGCCAAGTGAGGGTTTCGAATGAGCAGTTCTTC. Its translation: CASSQVRVSNEQFF.

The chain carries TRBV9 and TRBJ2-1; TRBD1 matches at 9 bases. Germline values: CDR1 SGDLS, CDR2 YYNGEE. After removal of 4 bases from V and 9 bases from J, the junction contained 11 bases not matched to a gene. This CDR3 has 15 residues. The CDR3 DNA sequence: TGTGCCAGCAGCCCCACGGACAGGGGAGGCGGTGAGCAGTTCTTC. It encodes CASSPTDRGGGEQFF.

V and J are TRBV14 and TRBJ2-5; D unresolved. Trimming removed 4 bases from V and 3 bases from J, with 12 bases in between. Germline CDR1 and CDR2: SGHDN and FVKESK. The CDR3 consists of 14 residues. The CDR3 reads CASSLIIKKETQYF. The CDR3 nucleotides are TGTGCCAGCAGCCTAATTATAAAAAAAGAGACCCAGTACTTC.

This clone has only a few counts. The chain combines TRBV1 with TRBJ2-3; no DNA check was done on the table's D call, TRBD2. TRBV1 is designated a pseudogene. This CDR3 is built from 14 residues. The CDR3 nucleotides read TGCACCAACTCTAGCGTATCTAGCACAGATACGCAGTATTTT. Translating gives CTNSSVSSTDTQYF.